This entry describes one T cell receptor beta chain. Its antigen is unidentified. The data derive from a study of T cell responses to AZD1222 COVID-19 vaccine. Whole-study context: Second doses were pooled across both intervals (about 4 or about 12 weeks).

Here immunoSEQ multiplex PCR was the method, and the copy in TCRdb shows in-frame clones only, minus some. This sample has about 260,000 clones, with approximately 95% found just once. Findings and caveats of the study: Baseline testing showed seropositivity in only five or six AZD1222 recipients. White British people made up most donors, females outnumbered males, and clonal diversity was possibly underestimated. Vaccine-associated CD4 TCRs spanned spike, dominant at 160-218 and 743-854.

Here the sequenced sample was peripheral blood, taken on day 0 of AZD1222 vaccination. This receptor was obtained from an adult in good health.

The CDR3 sequence: CASSLTGTSGSGNEQFF. CDR3 in DNA: TGCGCCAGCAGCTTGACCGGGACTAGCGGGAGTGGGAATGAGCAGTTCTTC. The J gene is TRBJ2-1, the V gene TRBV5-1; the match to TRBD2 covers 14 bases. The germline CDR1 and CDR2 sequences are SGHRS and YFSETQ. The J segment lost 7 bases and the V segment lost 1 base, leaving 7 bases of the junction unmatched. There are 17 residues in the CDR3.